This T cell receptor beta chain was obtained from a study of post-analysis software for immune sequencing data. Study results and caveats: Patients carried four or five TRBV segments more frequently than controls did, and TRBV5-6, TRBV5-1 and TRBV20-1 were among them.

The table lists this clonotype with a few counts. The target antigen is unknown. The junction had 6 bases not matched to a gene; V was cut back by 0 bases and J by 5 bases. Germline V gene data show CDR1 as SGHRS and CDR2 as YFSETQ. The CDR3 has 16 residues. Built from TCR beta cDNA, the libraries had unique molecular identifiers in them. TCRdb re-called the PCR reads with MiXCR, one entry per CDR3 protein. In the table there are 750,000 to 950,000 distinct CDR3 sequences, 53% of which are singletons. Sequenced input: blood. This chain links TRBV5-1 with TRBJ2-1, with 9 bases fitting TRBD2. The clonotype was recovered from a girl between 5 and 17 years old with multiple sclerosis. The CDR3 is CASSLGASGINNEQFF. The CDR3 DNA is TGCGCCAGCAGCTTGGGCGCTAGCGGGATCAACAATGAGCAGTTCTTC.